The sample holds a few counts of the clone carrying this T cell receptor beta chain. The antigen remains unidentified. The sample comes from a study of T cells in Graves' hyperthyroidism and ophthalmopathy. The TCR beta CDR3 regions underwent amplification using RNA transcripts as the source. The TCR CDR3 was amplified in a first-round RT-PCR using the HTBI primer set. One entry per CDR3 protein, called by TCRdb with MiXCR from the multiplex PCR reads. Here the sample spans 200,000 to 250,000 distinct CDR3 sequences, about a sixth being singletons. Patients having uncontrolled infection, another autoimmune disease, pregnancy or lactation were not included. Diagnoses rested on clinical symptoms, serum thyroxine and TRAb, thyroid ultrasound and orbital computed tomography. Overall study results and limits: From stable hyperthyroidism, ophthalmopathy was set apart by a 13 V-J model. Onset of ophthalmopathy came a median 6.5 months after the model predicted it.

This clonotype was obtained from a man aged 50-60 years with Graves' hyperthyroidism. Sequenced input: blood.

DNA for the CDR3: TGCGCCAGCAGCTTGGGGGAGATAGCCAAAAACATTCAGTACTTC. It translates to CASSLGEIAKNIQYF. This chain joins TRBV4-1 and TRBJ2-4; tentatively, D is TRBD1 or TRBD2 (5 bases each). Per the germline V gene, CDR1 is MGHRA and CDR2 is YSYEKL. This CDR3 region has 15 residues. The V end was cut by 5 bases, the J end by 0 bases, with 11 bases between.